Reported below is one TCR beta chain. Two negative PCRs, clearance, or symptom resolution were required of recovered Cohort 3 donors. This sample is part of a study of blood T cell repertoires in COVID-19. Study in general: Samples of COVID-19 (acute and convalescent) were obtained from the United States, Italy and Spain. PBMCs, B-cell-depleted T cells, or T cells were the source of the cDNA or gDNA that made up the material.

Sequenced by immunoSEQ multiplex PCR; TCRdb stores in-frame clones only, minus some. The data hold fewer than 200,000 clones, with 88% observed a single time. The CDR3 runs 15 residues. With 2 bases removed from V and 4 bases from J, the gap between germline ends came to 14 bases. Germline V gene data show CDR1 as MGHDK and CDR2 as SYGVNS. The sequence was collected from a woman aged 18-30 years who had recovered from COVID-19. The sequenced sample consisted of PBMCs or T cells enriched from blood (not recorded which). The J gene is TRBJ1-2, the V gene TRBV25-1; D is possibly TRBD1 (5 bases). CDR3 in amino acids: CASSETTLGGYGYTF. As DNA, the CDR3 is TGTGCCAGCAGTGAAACTACATTGGGGGGCTATGGCTACACCTTC.